This is a list of T cell receptor beta chains from one sample in a study of shared clonotypes between healthy human individuals. Repertoires were generated with immunoSEQ multiplex PCR, while TCRdb's copy carries only in-frame clones and drops some. The sample yields around 2,000,000 clones, approximately 94% seen once. The sample was naive CD8+ T cells sorted from blood. These receptors all come from a man in his late teens or twenties in good health. CDR3s leave out the opening cysteine and the closing phenylalanine or tryptophan.

v_gene	j_gene	CDR3aa
TRBV4-3	TRBJ2-7	ASSQDGSLQY
TRBV10-3	TRBJ1-1	AISDPAGMNTEAF
TRBV5-1	TRBJ2-2	ASSSGQGDTGELF
TRBV27	TRBJ2-3	ASARGQDTDTQY
TRBV27	TRBJ1-1	ASGVGGAVTEAF
TRBV4-2	TRBJ1-1	ASGLVTEAF
TRBV27	TRBJ2-6	ASRIGVSGANVLT
TRBV29-1	TRBJ2-2	SVEEGGANTGELF
TRBV4-1	TRBJ2-7	ASSPRDSYEQY
TRBV15	TRBJ1-4	ALGLLGEKLF
TRBV5-1	TRBJ1-1	ASSLERMNTEAF
TRBV7-6	TRBJ2-2	ASSLATNTGELF
TRBV14	TRBJ2-7	ASSPPRDLRLRSNEQY
TRBV2	TRBJ2-1	ASSAPNEAEKYNEQF
TRBV12-2	TRBJ1-3	ASRLGVPGNTIY
TRBV9	TRBJ2-7	ASSVGPQETLNYEQY
TRBV5-1	TRBJ2-7	ASSLASGGPREQY
TRBV15	TRBJ1-2	ATSPMLGYGYT
TRBV19	TRBJ1-5	ASRWDRGSNQPQH
TRBV29-1	TRBJ1-1	SVAWNTEAF
TRBV11-2	TRBJ2-3	ASSALAGGTDTQY
TRBV27	TRBJ2-7	ASRMGTQGYEQY
TRBV7-9	TRBJ2-7	ASSSPGQDSYEQY
TRBV5-5	TRBJ1-2	ASSPLDYGYT
TRBV7-2	TRBJ1-2	ASSLDGVGYT
TRBV11-2	TRBJ2-2	ASSSITGELF
TRBV7-6	TRBJ1-1	ASSLPPGNVGEAF
TRBV4-3	TRBJ1-4	ASSQNLIPSDIFREKLF
TRBV5-6	TRBJ2-1	ASSLGGYNEQF
TRBV7-8	TRBJ2-7	ASSLVDYRGLSDEQY
TRBV28	TRBJ2-7	ASSLHRVSYEQY
TRBV5-1	TRBJ1-1	ASSLWNPGTYTEAF
TRBV6-6	TRBJ1-1	ASSYGRGDTEAF
TRBV5-6	TRBJ2-7	ASSPGGLRAIEQY
TRBV28	TRBJ2-5	ASSPLGAGGEETQY
TRBV6-1	TRBJ2-1	ASNSGTTSYNEQF
TRBV6-1	TRBJ2-3	ASSDDRLDATDTQY
TRBV6-1	TRBJ2-7	ASRETGGAYEQY
TRBV9	TRBJ2-4	ASSVGGSAKNIQY
TRBV6-5	TRBJ2-1	VQSSYNEQF
TRBV7-9	TRBJ2-2	ASSLAEGPRELF
TRBV4-1	TRBJ2-1	ASSQDPGLAGGRKF
TRBV18	TRBJ2-3	ASSAGASGSEADTQY
TRBV10-1	TRBJ2-2	ASSTGLAGVFPGELF
TRBV4-1	TRBJ2-7	ASSRSGSAYEQY
TRBV5-6	TRBJ2-5	ASSDLGLAVEETQY
TRBV30	TRBJ1-6	AWTWQGDSPLH
TRBV28	TRBJ1-2	ASSFLRQAYGYT
TRBV13	TRBJ1-1	ASSWRTGNYEAF
TRBV4-1	TRBJ2-3	ASSQDWGTDTQY
TRBV10-2	TRBJ1-1	ASSDMNTEAF
TRBV11-2	TRBJ2-5	ASSLDLWGPGMETQY
TRBV7-9	TRBJ2-5	ASSPSTGQGRETQY
TRBV5-6	TRBJ2-7	ASSLVSSESYEQY
TRBV7-9	TRBJ2-7	ASSSGQSEQY
TRBV29-1	TRBJ1-2	SVESLTRDLNYGYT
TRBV25-1	TRBJ2-5	ASTKSGAWETQY
TRBV11-2	TRBJ2-1	ASSLMGPRYNEQF